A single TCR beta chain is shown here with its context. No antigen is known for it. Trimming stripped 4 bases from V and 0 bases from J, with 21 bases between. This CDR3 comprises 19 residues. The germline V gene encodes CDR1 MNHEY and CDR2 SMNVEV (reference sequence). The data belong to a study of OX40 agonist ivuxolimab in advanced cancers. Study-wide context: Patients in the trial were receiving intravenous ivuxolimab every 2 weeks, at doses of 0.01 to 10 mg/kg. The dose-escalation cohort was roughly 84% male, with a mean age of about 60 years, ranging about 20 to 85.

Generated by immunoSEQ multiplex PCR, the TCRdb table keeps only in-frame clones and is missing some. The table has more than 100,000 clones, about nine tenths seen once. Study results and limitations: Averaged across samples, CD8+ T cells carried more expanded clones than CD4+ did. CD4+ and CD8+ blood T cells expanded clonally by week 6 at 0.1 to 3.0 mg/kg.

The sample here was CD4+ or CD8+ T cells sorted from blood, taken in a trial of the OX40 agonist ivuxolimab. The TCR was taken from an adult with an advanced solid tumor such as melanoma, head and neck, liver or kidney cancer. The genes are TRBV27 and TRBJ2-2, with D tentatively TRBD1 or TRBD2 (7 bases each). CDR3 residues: CASSSVLRGGMANTGELFF. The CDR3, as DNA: TGTGCCAGCAGTTCAGTCCTCAGGGGGGGAATGGCGAACACCGGGGAGCTGTTTTTT.